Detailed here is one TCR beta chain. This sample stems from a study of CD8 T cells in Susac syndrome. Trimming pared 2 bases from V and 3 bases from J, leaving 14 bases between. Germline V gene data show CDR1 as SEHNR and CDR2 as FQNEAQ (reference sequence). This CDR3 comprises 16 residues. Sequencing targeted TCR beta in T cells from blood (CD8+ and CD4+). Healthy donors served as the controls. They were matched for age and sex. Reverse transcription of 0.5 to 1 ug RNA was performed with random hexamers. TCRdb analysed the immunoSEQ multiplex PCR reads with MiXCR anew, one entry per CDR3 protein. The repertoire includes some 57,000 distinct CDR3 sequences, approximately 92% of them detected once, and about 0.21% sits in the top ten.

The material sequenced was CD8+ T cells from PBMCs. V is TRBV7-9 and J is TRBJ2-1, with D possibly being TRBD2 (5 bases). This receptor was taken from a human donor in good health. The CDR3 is CASSLPGEEVYNEQFF. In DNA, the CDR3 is TGTGCCAGCAGCTTACCCGGAGAGGAGGTCTACAATGAGCAGTTCTTC.